The TCR beta chain under discussion was sequenced for a study of cytomegalovirus exposure and HLA in healthy donors. Primers included in the PCR were 60 Vbeta and 13 Jbeta primers. The repertoire was sequenced with immunoSEQ multiplex PCR; TCRdb's copy has only in-frame clones and lacks some. The data hold about 60,000 clones, with 80% observed a single time. The CDR3 totals 14 residues. Germline V gene data show CDR1 as MNHEY and CDR2 as SMNVEV (reference sequence). V lost 6 bases, J lost 5 bases, and 6 bases stayed unmatched. The sample holds one count of this clone. The sequenced material came from PBMCs. V and J are TRBV27 and TRBJ2-2, with 7 bases matching TRBD1. This clonotype originated in a woman aged 30 to 39 in good health and CMV-seronegative. The CDR3 bases are TGTGCCAGCAGCCGGACAGGCGGAACCGGGGAGCTGTTTTTT. Protein: CASSRTGGTGELFF.